This TCR beta chain originates from a study of shared clonotypes between healthy human individuals. Healthy HIV-negative adults without recent acute infections or vaccinations served as donors. The study's findings and limits: The study generally estimated greater richness for naive than memory subsets. Roughly 4.6% of naive CD4 clonotypes were common to a few donors.

This CDR3 has 15 amino acids. Germline V lookup: CDR1 SEHNR, CDR2 FQNEAQ (reference sequence). Between the trimmed V and J ends, which lost 5 bases and 7 bases, there was a span of 20 bases. Note on this clone: Antigen specificity is unknown.

Assay: immunoSEQ multiplex PCR; the TCRdb copy retains only in-frame clones and omits some. The sample has about 1.1 million clones; 60% to 80% are singletons. Sample: memory CD4+ T cells from PBMCs. Sample subset: CD45RA-negative fraction. The receptor was derived from a man between 18 and 29 years old in good health. Some clones in this sample may be carry-over from other donors' samples. The V and J genes are TRBV7-9 and TRBJ2-5, with a weak D call TRBD2 (5 bases). CDR3: CASSPVGLSVGTQYF. The DNA for the CDR3 is TGTGCCAGCAGCCCAGTAGGACTCTCCGTCGGGACCCAGTACTTC.